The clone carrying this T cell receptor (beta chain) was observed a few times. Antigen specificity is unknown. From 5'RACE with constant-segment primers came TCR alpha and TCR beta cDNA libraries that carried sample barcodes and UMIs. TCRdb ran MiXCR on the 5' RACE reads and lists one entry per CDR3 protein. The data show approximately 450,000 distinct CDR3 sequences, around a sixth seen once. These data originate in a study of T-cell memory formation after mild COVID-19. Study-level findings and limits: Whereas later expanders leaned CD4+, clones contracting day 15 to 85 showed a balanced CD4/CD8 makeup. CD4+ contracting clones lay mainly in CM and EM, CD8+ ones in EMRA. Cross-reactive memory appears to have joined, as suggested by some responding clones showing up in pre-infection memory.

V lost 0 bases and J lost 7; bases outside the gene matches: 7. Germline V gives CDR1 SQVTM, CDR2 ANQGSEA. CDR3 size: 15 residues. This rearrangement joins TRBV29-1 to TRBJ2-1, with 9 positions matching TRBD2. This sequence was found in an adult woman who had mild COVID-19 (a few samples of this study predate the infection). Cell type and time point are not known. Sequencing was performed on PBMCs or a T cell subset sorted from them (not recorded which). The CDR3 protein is CSVEEADGLANEQFF. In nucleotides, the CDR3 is TGCAGCGTTGAAGAAGCGGACGGACTAGCGAATGAGCAGTTCTTC.